These 29 T cell receptor beta chains were sequenced from one sample in a study of blood T cells in healthy people across ages (dated by TCRdb to the mid-2010s). Library construction relied on 5' RACE. Reads for this sample came from an Illumina HiSeq 2500. A second roughly 6 to 12 cycle PCR used a sample-barcoded 5' primer and a J-beta primer mix. In TCRdb, the public reads were trimmed at Q25 with fastp and aligned with MiXCR, with productive beta chains retained. Rows matching on CDR3 protein sequence are summarized as one entry with the most common DNA and genes. This sample lists some 760,000 distinct CDR3 sequences; roughly 25% were detected once. The top ten hold 9.4% of the sample. These data are also associated with another study on T cells of mothers and their children.

Sequences were obtained from blood. These receptor sequences come from a boy aged 5-17 years in good health.

This clonotype occurred a few times. The chain couples TRBV29-1 to TRBJ2-2; D is ambiguous. The V and J ends lost 1 base and 3 bases respectively, with 9 bases between them. The V gene's germline CDR1 is SQVTM and CDR2 ANQGSEA. CDR3 size: 14 residues. The CDR3 DNA reads TGCAGCGTTGAAGCGCAAGGAGACACCGGGGAGCTGTTTTTT. Its protein is CSVEAQGDTGELFF.

V gene TRBV20-1 combines with J gene TRBJ2-5; D may be TRBD2 (6 bases). The better agreement between TRBJ2-7 and the DNA end casts doubt on the J call. The germline V gene encodes CDR1 DFQATT and CDR2 SNEGSKA (reference sequence). The CDR3 runs 16 residues. CDR3 sequence: CSARDLYGGSSGEQYF. As DNA, the CDR3 is TGCAGTGCTAGAGATCTGTACGGAGGGAGTAGCGGCGAGCAGTACTTC.

This clonotype was observed a few times. The chain links TRBV2 to TRBJ2-3; D remains ambiguous. Trimming removed 6 bases from V and 6 bases from J, with 10 bases in between. The CDR3 has 12 amino acids. Germline CDR1 is SNHLY and CDR2 is FYNNEI. The CDR3 here is CASRGISDTQYF. CDR3 coding DNA: TGTGCCAGCAGGGGCATTAGTGATACGCAGTATTTT.

This chain links TRBV6-2 or TRBV6-3 with TRBJ2-5; the match to TRBD2 covers 10 bases. With the DNA end fitting TRBJ2-7 better, the J assignment may be wrong. The length of the CDR3 is 15 residues. Germline CDR1 MNHEY, CDR2 SVGEGT. The CDR3 DNA is TGTGCCAGCAGCCACCAGGGACTAGCGCCCTACGAGCAGTACTTC. Its protein product is CASSHQGLAPYEQYF.

The chain links TRBV28 to TRBJ1-5; no firm D call. Germline V gives CDR1 MDHEN, CDR2 SYDVKM. V lost 6 bases, J lost 7 bases, and 10 bases lay in between. There are 12 residues in the CDR3. CDR3 residues: CASSNGGQPQHF. The CDR3 DNA sequence: TGTGCCAGCAGCAACGGAGGCCAGCCCCAGCATTTT.

This clonotype came up a few times. This chain joins TRBV11-2 and TRBJ1-3; D call uncertain. The CDR3 length is 14 residues. Trimming stripped 4 bases from V and 4 bases from J, with 11 bases between. Germline V CDR1 and CDR2: SGHAT, FQNNGV. CDR3 amino acids: CASSYYGNGNTIYF. As DNA, the CDR3 is TGTGCCAGCAGCTACTACGGCAACGGAAACACCATATATTTT.

This clonotype was recorded a few times. The chain uses TRBV3-1 and TRBJ1-6; D uncertain. In germline, CDR1 is LGHDT, CDR2 YNNKEL (reference sequence). V dropped 4 bases and J dropped 8 bases, with 21 bases sitting between them. This CDR3 has 17 residues. CDR3 in DNA: TGTGCCAGCAGCCCCCGTATATCCCGTACGGGATATTCACCCCTCCACTTT. Translation: CASSPRISRTGYSPLHF.

This clonotype was counted between two and nine times. V usage is TRBV19 and J usage is TRBJ2-5; TRBD2 is a possible D gene (6 bases). Germline loops: CDR1 LNHDA, CDR2 SQIVND (reference sequence). The CDR3 runs to 13 residues. V was clipped by 6 bases and J by 3 bases, with 11 bases between them. CDR3 protein: CASSDRLEETQYF. CDR3 sequence (DNA): TGTGCCAGTAGCGATCGACTAGAAGAGACCCAGTACTTC.

This clonotype was picked up one time. The V and J genes are TRBV5-1 and TRBJ1-2; 9 nucleotides align to TRBD1. V was pared by 4 bases and J by 8 bases, with 12 bases of the junction left unmatched. CDR1 is SGHRS, CDR2 YFSETQ, per germline. The CDR3 contains 15 residues. The CDR3 loop reads CASSTAGTGFGGYTF. DNA of the CDR3: TGCGCCAGCAGCACCGCCGGGACAGGGTTCGGCGGCTACACCTTC.

This chain connects TRBV2 to TRBJ1-4, with D possibly TRBD1 on 5 matching bases. CDR1 is SNHLY, CDR2 FYNNEI, per germline. CDR3 length equals 15 residues. V lost 2 bases and J 3 bases, leaving 10 bases between the germline ends. CDR3 loop: CASSELGPSNEKLFF. DNA for the CDR3: TGTGCCAGCAGTGAATTGGGGCCATCTAATGAAAAACTGTTTTTT. Complete variable domain (other parts from reference TRBV2 and TRBJ1-4): EPEVTQTPSHQVTQMGQEVILRCVPISNHLYFYWYRQILGQKVEFLVSFYNNEISEKSEIFDDQFSVERPDGSNFTLKIRSTKLEDSAMYFCASSELGPSNEKLFFGSGTQLSVL.

This clonotype was seen only a few times. This rearrangement joins TRBV4-2 to TRBJ1-4; TRBD1 is a possible D gene (5 bases). This CDR3 is 16 amino acids long. The V end lost 0 bases, the J end lost 8 bases, and 16 bases lay between the germline ends. The germline gives CDR1 LGHNA, CDR2 YNFKEQ. Here the CDR3 DNA reads TGTGCCAGCAGCCAAGAGGGACCTCGGGGAACCGAAAAACTGTTTTTT. Amino acids: CASSQEGPRGTEKLFF.

This chain uses TRBV12-3 or TRBV12-4 with TRBJ1-3; tentatively, D is TRBD1 (6 bases). This CDR3 is 14 amino acids long. V was shortened by 8 bases and J by 7 bases, with 18 bases between the two germline ends. The CDR3 spells CASLRGLAGNTIYF. As DNA, the CDR3 is TGTGCCAGCCTCAGGGGCCTCGCGGGGAACACCATATATTTT.

This clonotype occurred a few times. This chain connects TRBV5-6 to TRBJ2-1; D possibly corresponds to TRBD2 (6 bases). This CDR3 has 15 residues. CDR1 is SGHDT and CDR2 is YYEEEE in the germline V gene. Trimming removed 0 bases from V and 4 bases from J, with 11 bases in between. This CDR3 reads CASSLAGLSYNEQFF. The CDR3 DNA sequence: TGTGCCAGCAGCTTGGCCGGACTATCGTACAATGAGCAGTTCTTC.

About this clonotype: A junction end diverges from the germline sequence, so it may reflect a read error. V and J are TRBV15 and TRBJ2-1, with D tentatively TRBD2 (5 bases). This CDR3 has 16 residues. Germline assignment: CDR1 LNHNV and CDR2 YYDKDF (reference sequence). The CDR3 DNA sequence: TGTGTCACCGATACCGGAGTCAGCGGCCCCTACAATGAGCAGTTCTTC. It codes for CVTDTGVSGPYNEQFF.

Only a few counts were recorded for this clonotype. This rearrangement joins TRBV3-1 to TRBJ2-5; possible D gene TRBD2, 5 bases. Germline CDR1 reads LGHDT; CDR2 reads YNNKEL (reference sequence). The CDR3 contains 15 residues. V lost 2 bases, J lost 1 base, and 11 bases lay in between. DNA of the CDR3: TGTGCCAGCAGCCAAACCGGGGTGGGCCAAGAGACCCAGTACTTC. This codes for CASSQTGVGQETQYF.

The genes are TRBV20-1 and TRBJ1-4; 10 bases agree with TRBD1. Germline trimming cut 6 bases from V and 8 bases from J; bases unmatched to any gene: 9. CDR3 length: 14 residues. Germline CDR1 DFQATT, CDR2 SNEGSKA (reference sequence). The CDR3 nucleotides are TGCAGTGCCCCTCGACAGGGGGCGGACGAAAAACTGTTTTTT. This codes for CSAPRQGADEKLFF.

The rearrangement links TRBV9 to TRBJ2-5; 10 bases are shared with TRBD1. Judging by the DNA end, TRBJ2-7 fits better; the J call may be wrong. This CDR3 has 15 amino acids. Germline V gives CDR1 SGDLS, CDR2 YYNGEE. The CDR3 sequence is CASSVRTGTGDEQYF. Here the CDR3 DNA reads TGTGCCAGCAGCGTAAGAACCGGGACAGGGGACGAGCAGTACTTC.

The genes are TRBV7-9 and TRBJ1-1; D uncertain. Germline values: CDR1 SEHNR, CDR2 FQNEAQ (reference sequence). Deletions cut 2 bases from V and 2 bases from J, with 24 bases between. The CDR3 extends over 19 amino acids. The CDR3 region has the DNA TGTGCCAGCAGCTTACCCTTTGAGGGTTCACTCCACCTTAACACTGAAGCTTTCTTT. Translated: CASSLPFEGSLHLNTEAFF.

The chain has TRBV5-1 and TRBJ2-5; 8 bases are shared with TRBD2. The CDR3 runs 15 residues. CDR1 and CDR2 (germline): SGHRS, YFSETQ. J gave up 5 bases and V 3 bases, and 9 bases lay outside the gene matches. CDR3 sequence: CASSSRAGEVETQYF. Here the CDR3 DNA reads TGCGCCAGCAGCTCTAGAGCGGGAGAGGTGGAGACCCAGTACTTC. The full variable domain, with the rest looked up from reference TRBV5-1 and TRBJ2-5, is KAGVTQTPRYLIKTRGQQVTLSCSPISGHRSVSWYQQTPGQGLQFLFEYFSETQRNKGNFPGRFSGRQFSNSRSEMNVSTLELGDSALYLCASSSRAGEVETQYFGPGTRLLVL.

This chain links TRBV2 with TRBJ1-1, with a possible D match to TRBD1 (6 bases). V shed 6 bases and J shed 1 base, with 15 bases lying between them. Germline V gene sequence: CDR1 SNHLY, CDR2 FYNNEI. The CDR3 is made up of 15 amino acids. The CDR3 DNA is TGTGCCAGCAGGGGAAACAGGGCCTGGAACACTGAAGCTTTCTTT. It specifies CASRGNRAWNTEAFF. The entire variable domain, with the rest obtained from reference TRBV2 and TRBJ1-1, is as follows: EPEVTQTPSHQVTQMGQEVILRCVPISNHLYFYWYRQILGQKVEFLVSFYNNEISEKSEIFDDQFSVERPDGSNFTLKIRSTKLEDSAMYFCASRGNRAWNTEAFFGQGTRLTVV.

This chain connects TRBV11-2 to TRBJ1-1, with 7 bases matching TRBD1. Looked up from germline, CDR1 is SGHAT and CDR2 is FQNNGV. With V trimmed by 4 bases and J by 1 base, 12 bases remained unmatched. The CDR3 extends over 17 amino acids. CDR3 residues: CASSSFWDSDTNTEAFF. As DNA, the CDR3 is TGTGCCAGCAGCTCGTTCTGGGACAGCGATACGAACACTGAAGCTTTCTTT.

The V and J genes are TRBV7-2 and TRBJ1-4, with 8 bases that match TRBD1. The V gene end was trimmed by 6 bases and the J gene end by 5 bases; junction bases not matched to a gene: 11. The CDR3 consists of 16 residues. CDR1 is SGHTA and CDR2 is FQGNSA in the germline V gene. The CDR3 region has the DNA TGTGCCAGCAGACGCCTCCCGGGACAGGAGAATGAAAAACTGTTTTTT. It yields the protein CASRRLPGQENEKLFF.

This clonotype was found a few times. At one boundary the junction diverges from the germline segment, which might be a read error. This chain links TRBV7-9 with TRBJ1-1, with 8 bases fitting TRBD1. Germline V gene data show CDR1 as SEHNR and CDR2 as FQNEAQ (reference sequence). The length of the CDR3 is 16 residues. CDR3 DNA sequence: TGTGTCAGCAGCTCCGGACAGGGAACAATGAACACTGAAGCTTTCTTT. Translation gives CVSSSGQGTMNTEAFF.

This clonotype was seen only a few times. An end of the junction does not agree with germline; a read error may underlie this. This rearrangement joins TRBV28 to TRBJ2-5; D is ambiguous. The CDR3 spans 13 residues. Germline lookup yields CDR1 MDHEN and CDR2 SYDVKM. For the CDR3, the DNA is TGTGCCAGCATCACCAGGTTGTCGGCGGAACGGGACTTC. Translation gives CASITRLSAERDF.

This clonotype has a handful of counts. The chain employs TRBV20-1 and TRBJ1-2; weak D call: TRBD1 (6 bases). Germline V gene sequence: CDR1 DFQATT, CDR2 SNEGSKA (reference sequence). V was trimmed by 1 base and J by 7 bases, leaving 22 bases between them. CDR3 length equals 16 residues. CDR3 in DNA: TGCAGTGCTAGAGCTCTTCGTCTGGGGGCGCCGGGTGGCTACACCTTC. It is translated as CSARALRLGAPGGYTF.

V usage is TRBV7-9 and J usage is TRBJ2-3, with D tentatively TRBD2 (5 bases). Germline V gene lookup returns CDR1 SEHNR and CDR2 FQNEAQ (reference sequence). V was trimmed by 2 bases and J by 2 bases, leaving 14 bases between them. The CDR3 runs to 16 residues. CDR3 loop: CASSLYGVSDTDTQYF. In DNA form, the CDR3 reads TGTGCCAGCAGCTTATACGGGGTTTCAGACACAGATACGCAGTATTTT.

This clonotype appeared a few times. This chain connects TRBV10-3 to TRBJ1-1; 11 bases fit TRBD1. Germline V gives CDR1 ENHRY, CDR2 SYGVKD. This CDR3 region has 14 residues. V shed 7 bases, J shed 4 bases, and the junction held 5 bases outside the gene matches. The CDR3 region is CAIKLGTGGTEAFF. DNA for the CDR3: TGTGCCATCAAACTTGGGACAGGGGGCACTGAAGCTTTCTTT.

This clonotype has more than one count but fewer than ten. The chain has TRBV28 and TRBJ2-7, with D possibly matching TRBD2 (6 bases). The CDR3 contains 15 residues. Germline V gene data show CDR1 as MDHEN and CDR2 as SYDVKM. V lost 1 base to trimming and J lost 3 bases, with 13 bases between them. DNA for the CDR3: TGTGCCAGCAGTTTATTGCGGGACCATTACTACGAGCAGTACTTC. This sequence encodes CASSLLRDHYYEQYF.

The rearrangement uses TRBV27 and TRBJ2-3; 10 bases are shared with TRBD2. Germline lookup yields CDR1 MNHEY and CDR2 SMNVEV (reference sequence). V lost 6 bases, J lost 4 bases, and 16 bases stayed unmatched. This CDR3 has 18 amino acids. CDR3 bases: TGTGCCAGCAGCCCCCTGCGGCCGGGACTAGCGATCTCAGATACGCAGTATTTT. It translates to CASSPLRPGLAISDTQYF.